A selection of T cell receptor beta chains follows, all from one sample in a study of T cell responses to AZD1222 COVID-19 vaccine. The method was immunoSEQ multiplex PCR; TCRdb's version includes in-frame clones alone and lacks a portion of them. This sample has some 96,000 clones, with about nine tenths found just once. The input for sequencing was peripheral blood, taken on day 0 of AZD1222 vaccination. The receptor set was obtained from an adult in good health. Both conserved end residues are part of each CDR3. A D gene is named only where the DNA matches it firmly. Clone sizes are given selectively: once, few, many, or a class where the clone is expanded.

v_gene: TRBV6-2/TRBV6-3; d_gene: -; abundance: -; j_gene: TRBJ2-5; CDR3aa: CASSYSRPRETQYF; CDR3nt: TGTGCCAGCAGTTACTCTAGACCGCGCGAGACCCAGTACTTC
v_gene: TRBV9; d_gene: -; abundance: -; j_gene: TRBJ1-2; CDR3aa: CASSVGGYGYTF; CDR3nt: TGTGCCAGCAGCGTTGGGGGCTATGGCTACACCTTC
v_gene: TRBV2; d_gene: -; abundance: -; j_gene: TRBJ1-1; CDR3aa: CACRGPQNTEAFF; CDR3nt: TGTGCCTGTAGAGGGCCTCAGAACACTGAAGCTTTCTTT
v_gene: TRBV6-1; d_gene: TRBD1; abundance: few; j_gene: TRBJ1-6; CDR3aa: CASSEEGTGVSPLHF; CDR3nt: TGTGCCAGCAGTGAAGAGGGGACAGGGGTCTCACCCCTCCACTTT
v_gene: TRBV7-3; d_gene: TRBD2; abundance: once; j_gene: TRBJ2-1; CDR3aa: CASSPTSGSYNEQFF; CDR3nt: TGTGCCAGCAGCCCAACTAGCGGGAGTTACAATGAGCAGTTCTTC
v_gene: TRBV29-1; d_gene: TRBD1; abundance: -; j_gene: TRBJ2-7; CDR3aa: CSGCPRRTGGTYEQYF; CDR3nt: TGCAGCGGATGCCCCCGTCGGACAGGGGGAACCTACGAGCAGTACTTC
v_gene: TRBV7-3; d_gene: -; abundance: -; j_gene: TRBJ2-3; CDR3aa: CASSPSSGAGSADTQYF; CDR3nt: TGTGCCAGCAGCCCGAGCTCAGGAGCGGGTTCGGCAGATACGCAGTATTTT
v_gene: TRBV5-1; d_gene: TRBD2; abundance: -; j_gene: TRBJ2-5; CDR3aa: CASSAGLAGHTYQETQYF; CDR3nt: TGCGCCAGCAGCGCGGGACTAGCGGGGCATACGTACCAAGAGACCCAGTACTTC
v_gene: TRBV7-2; d_gene: -; abundance: -; j_gene: TRBJ2-5; CDR3aa: CASSLAQETQYF; CDR3nt: TGTGCCAGCAGCTTAGCCCAAGAGACCCAGTACTTC
v_gene: TRBV29-1; d_gene: TRBD1; abundance: few; j_gene: TRBJ2-7; CDR3aa: CSGGTGEGIEQYF; CDR3nt: TGCAGCGGTGGGACAGGTGAAGGAATCGAGCAGTACTTC
v_gene: TRBV7-5; d_gene: -; abundance: -; j_gene: TRBJ1-4; CDR3aa: CARSLVSRETNEKLFF; CDR3nt: TGTGCCAGAAGCTTAGTATCCAGGGAAACTAATGAAAAACTGTTTTTT
v_gene: TRBV19; d_gene: -; abundance: -; j_gene: TRBJ1-2; CDR3aa: CASSIWESPYGYTF; CDR3nt: TGTGCCAGTAGTATTTGGGAAAGTCCCTATGGCTACACCTTC
v_gene: TRBV4-2; d_gene: -; abundance: -; j_gene: TRBJ2-1; CDR3aa: CASSQAKDNEQFF; CDR3nt: TGTGCCAGCAGCCAGGCCAAGGACAATGAGCAGTTCTTC
v_gene: TRBV19; d_gene: -; abundance: -; j_gene: TRBJ2-1; CDR3aa: CASNTGTSKVEQFF; CDR3nt: TGTGCCAGTAATACGGGCACTAGTAAGGTTGAGCAGTTCTTC
v_gene: TRBV7-9; d_gene: TRBD2; abundance: -; j_gene: TRBJ2-1; CDR3aa: CASSLGGSGVYNEQFF; CDR3nt: TGTGCCAGCAGCTTAGGAGGTAGCGGGGTCTACAATGAGCAGTTCTTC
v_gene: TRBV4-1; d_gene: -; abundance: -; j_gene: TRBJ1-2; CDR3aa: CASSQSGNYGYTF; CDR3nt: TGCGCCAGCAGCCAGTCCGGGAACTATGGCTACACCTTC
v_gene: TRBV18; d_gene: -; abundance: -; j_gene: TRBJ2-7; CDR3aa: CASSIWGENSYEQYF; CDR3nt: TGTGCCAGCTCGATCTGGGGAGAAAACTCCTACGAGCAGTACTTC
v_gene: TRBV5-1; d_gene: -; abundance: -; j_gene: TRBJ1-1; CDR3aa: CASSSPEGPMNTEAFF; CDR3nt: TGCGCCAGCAGCTCCCCCGAAGGTCCCATGAACACTGAAGCTTTCTTT
v_gene: TRBV25-1; d_gene: -; abundance: -; j_gene: TRBJ1-6; CDR3aa: CASSAPGGNSPLHF; CDR3nt: TGTGCCAGCAGTGCCCCCGGGGGGAATTCACCCCTCCACTTT
v_gene: TRBV28; d_gene: -; abundance: -; j_gene: TRBJ1-5; CDR3aa: CASRGGPNQPQHF; CDR3nt: TGTGCCAGCAGGGGGGGCCCAAATCAGCCCCAGCATTTT
v_gene: TRBV27; d_gene: -; abundance: -; j_gene: TRBJ2-3; CDR3aa: CASRSGSTDTQYF; CDR3nt: TGTGCCAGCAGGAGCGGGAGCACAGATACGCAGTATTTT
v_gene: TRBV5-6; d_gene: -; abundance: -; j_gene: TRBJ2-7; CDR3aa: CASSLGTVFVEQYF; CDR3nt: TGTGCCAGCAGCTTGGGGACAGTTTTCGTCGAGCAGTACTTC
v_gene: TRBV20-1; d_gene: TRBD2; abundance: -; j_gene: TRBJ2-3; CDR3aa: CSASSFREGTDTQYF; CDR3nt: TGCAGTGCTAGTTCTTTTCGGGAGGGCACAGATACGCAGTATTTT
v_gene: TRBV18; d_gene: -; abundance: -; j_gene: TRBJ2-3; CDR3aa: CASSPGEQGDTQYF; CDR3nt: TGTGCCAGCTCACCGGGGGAGCAAGGGGATACGCAGTATTTT
v_gene: TRBV7-6; d_gene: TRBD2; abundance: -; j_gene: TRBJ2-7; CDR3aa: CASSARLAGEGEQYF; CDR3nt: TGTGCCAGCAGCGCCAGACTAGCGGGAGAGGGTGAGCAGTACTTC
v_gene: TRBV19; d_gene: TRBD2; abundance: -; j_gene: TRBJ2-1; CDR3aa: CASSPRLAGVRNEQFF; CDR3nt: TGTGCCAGTAGTCCAAGACTAGCGGGAGTACGTAATGAGCAGTTCTTC
v_gene: TRBV2; d_gene: -; abundance: -; j_gene: TRBJ1-1; CDR3aa: CATRTDMNTEAFF; CDR3nt: TGTGCCACACGGACGGACATGAACACTGAAGCTTTCTTT
v_gene: TRBV3-1/TRBV3-2; d_gene: TRBD1; abundance: -; j_gene: TRBJ2-7; CDR3aa: CASSLRTGIDEQYF; CDR3nt: TGTGCCAGCAGCCTCAGGACAGGGATCGACGAGCAGTACTTC
v_gene: TRBV2; d_gene: -; abundance: -; j_gene: TRBJ2-5; CDR3aa: CASSAQGQETQYF; CDR3nt: TGTGCCAGCAGTGCTCAAGGTCAAGAGACCCAGTACTTC
v_gene: TRBV5-8; d_gene: -; abundance: -; j_gene: TRBJ2-1; CDR3aa: CASSSYGYSPFF; CDR3nt: TGTGCCAGCAGCTCATATGGATATTCGCCGTTCTTC
v_gene: TRBV30; d_gene: -; abundance: -; j_gene: TRBJ1-1; CDR3aa: CAWSKFAEAFF; CDR3nt: TGTGCCTGGAGTAAATTCGCTGAAGCTTTCTTT
v_gene: TRBV28; d_gene: -; abundance: -; j_gene: TRBJ1-6; CDR3aa: CASSVQGGNSPLHF; CDR3nt: TGTGCCAGCAGTGTACAGGGAGGGAATTCACCCCTCCACTTT
v_gene: TRBV19; d_gene: -; abundance: once; j_gene: TRBJ1-6; CDR3aa: CASSMDSSNSPLHF; CDR3nt: TGTGCCAGTAGTATGGACAGCAGTAATTCACCCCTCCACTTT